The 7 T cell receptor beta chains in this list originate from one sample, sequenced in a study of Ad26.COV2.S vaccination and SARS-CoV-2 variants. Method: immunoSEQ multiplex PCR; TCRdb's copy keeps in-frame clones and lacks some. The sample holds just under 250,000 clones, around nine tenths seen once. Treatment indicated: 15 to 20 received Ad26.COV2.S at low or high dose, single or two shots; roughly five received placebo; per-sample allocation not given. Specimen acquisition occurred on day 63 following the initial vaccine or placebo injection. This specimen consisted of peripheral blood, obtained in a trial of Ad26.COV2.S vaccine versus placebo. These receptors all stem from a person between 18 and 60 years old who received the Ad26.COV2.S COVID-19 vaccine or a placebo.

This rearrangement joins TRBV5-8 to TRBJ1-3; D is unresolved. CDR3 length: 12 amino acids. Deletions cut 4 bases from V and 5 bases from J, with 7 bases between. CDR1 is SGHTS, CDR2 YDEGEE, per germline. CDR3 coding DNA: TGTGCCAGCAGCGGGCTGAGAAACACCATATATTTT. It specifies CASSGLRNTIYF. The whole variable domain, remainder taken from reference TRBV5-8 and TRBJ1-3, is EAGVTQSPTHLIKTRGQQATLRCSPISGHTSVYWYQQALGLGLQFLLWYDEGEERNRGNFPPRFSGRQFPNYSSELNVNALELEDSALYLCASSGLRNTIYFGEGSWLTVV.

The rearrangement links TRBV7-2 to TRBJ2-2; a possible D gene is TRBD2 (5 bases). This CDR3 has 14 residues. V lost 10 bases to trimming and J lost 2 bases, with 14 bases between them. Germline V gene lookup returns CDR1 SGHTA and CDR2 FQGNSA. The CDR3 coding sequence is TGTGCCACCCTTACCGGGGTCAACACCGGGGAGCTGTTTTTT. It yields the protein CATLTGVNTGELFF.

The chain links TRBV5-4 to TRBJ2-7, with TRBD1 matching over 7 bases. This CDR3 comprises 15 residues. V lost 0 bases, J lost 2 bases, and 5 bases stayed unmatched. Germline CDR1 reads SGHNT; CDR2 reads YYREEE (reference sequence). The CDR3 nucleotides are TGTGCCAGCAGCTTGGGAACAGGGGCCACCTACGAGCAGTACTTC. It yields the protein CASSLGTGATYEQYF.

V gene TRBV7-9 combines with J gene TRBJ2-3; 9 positions agree with TRBD2. Germline loops: CDR1 SEHNR, CDR2 FQNEAQ (reference sequence). CDR3 length: 14 residues. The V gene end was trimmed by 6 bases and the J gene end by 3 bases; junction bases not matched to a gene: 4. The CDR3 bases are TGTGCCAGCAGTAGCGGGAGAGTTACAGATACGCAGTATTTT. This sequence encodes CASSSGRVTDTQYF.

The chain employs TRBV6-5 and TRBJ1-1; tentatively, D is TRBD1 (5 bases). CDR3 length: 15 residues. The germline CDR1 and CDR2 sequences are MNHEY and SVGAGI. Trimming shortened V by 6 bases and J by 5 bases, and 19 bases separated the two germline ends. The CDR3 DNA sequence: TGTGCCAGCAGCAAAGAGGCAGGGCAAGTGACTGAAGCTTTCTTT. This sequence encodes CASSKEAGQVTEAFF.

This clone was detected once. The gene calls are TRBV11-3 and TRBJ2-2; D is perhaps TRBD1 or TRBD2 (5 bases each). From germline, CDR1 is SGHNT and CDR2 YENEEA. This CDR3 has 17 residues. Trimming removed 1 base at V and 1 base at J, with 13 bases between. Here the CDR3 reads CASSLVLGPMNTGELFF. The CDR3 coding sequence is TGTGCCAGCAGCTTAGTTCTGGGACCGATGAACACCGGGGAGCTGTTTTTT.

The chain is built from TRBV19 and TRBJ2-2; 10 nucleotides align to TRBD2. Germline CDR1 and CDR2: LNHDA and SQIVND (reference sequence). The ends lost 3 bases at V and 4 bases at J; junction bases unmatched: 8. The CDR3 runs 17 residues. The DNA for the CDR3 is TGTGCCAGTAGTATTCGGGCTAGCGGGAGTATCACCGGGGAGCTGTTTTTT. It codes for CASSIRASGSITGELFF.